This entry lists 21 T cell receptor beta chains sequenced from one sample in a study of shared clonotypes between healthy human individuals. The assay was immunoSEQ multiplex PCR, and TCRdb's table has in-frame clones only and misses some. The table lists almost 750,000 clones, 55% to 75% of them singletons. Sequencing used memory CD4+ T cells sorted from blood. Subset in this sample: CD45RA-negative fraction. These receptors all stem from a woman in her thirties in good health.

The chain has TRBV5-4 and TRBJ1-1, with 8 bases aligning to TRBD1. The CDR3 spans 14 residues. J lost 3 bases, V lost 2 bases, and 3 bases had no gene match. CDR1 and CDR2 (germline): SGHNT, YYREEE (reference sequence). The CDR3 DNA follows: TGTGCCAGCAGCTTCAGGGGGCTGGACACTGAAGCTTTCTTT. Protein product: CASSFRGLDTEAFF.

This clone was seen only once. V usage is TRBV27 and J usage is TRBJ2-7, with 8 bases fitting TRBD1. With 4 bases clipped from V and 5 bases from J, the junction kept 10 bases outside the gene matches. CDR3 size: 15 residues. In germline, CDR1 is MNHEY, CDR2 SMNVEV (reference sequence). The CDR3: CASSYVGQERNEQYF. Written as DNA, the CDR3 is TGTGCCAGCAGTTACGTGGGACAGGAAAGGAACGAGCAGTACTTC.

This clone was counted once. The V and J genes are TRBV5-1 and TRBJ2-7; 7 bases map to TRBD2. The CDR3 runs 14 residues. Trimming took 4 bases from V and 7 from J; bases not matched to a gene: 11. The germline V gene encodes CDR1 SGHRS and CDR2 YFSETQ. In nucleotides, the CDR3 is TGCGCCAGCAGCCCAACTAGCGCATCTGGAGAGCAGTACTTC. Amino acid sequence: CASSPTSASGEQYF.

The chain employs TRBV7-9 and TRBJ2-2, with D possibly matching TRBD2 (5 bases). CDR1 is SEHNR and CDR2 is FQNEAQ in the germline V gene (reference sequence). The CDR3 is 15 residues long. V lost 5 bases and J 2 bases, leaving 12 bases between the germline ends. The CDR3 DNA reads as TGTGCCAGCAGCCCTCGGAGCGGAAACACCGGGGAGCTGTTTTTT. Its protein is CASSPRSGNTGELFF.

The gene calls are TRBV6-5 and TRBJ1-2, with a weak D call TRBD1 (5 bases). Between the trimmed V and J ends, which lost 3 bases and 8 bases, there was a span of 19 bases. CDR1 MNHEY and CDR2 SVGAGI come from the germline V gene. This CDR3 has 15 amino acids. The CDR3 sequence: CASSYQGRRGGGYTF. The CDR3 nucleotides read TGTGCCAGCAGTTATCAGGGCCGGCGCGGAGGAGGCTACACCTTC.

This clone was detected a few times. The V and J genes are TRBV25-1 and TRBJ1-2; 7 bases line up with TRBD1. The germline CDR1 and CDR2 sequences are MGHDK and SYGVNS. The V and J ends lost 3 bases and 3 bases, in that order; junction bases with no gene match: 1. This CDR3 has 13 amino acids. The CDR3 sequence is CASSEGTDYGYTF. For the CDR3, the DNA is TGTGCCAGCAGTGAGGGGACAGACTATGGCTACACCTTC.

This clone has more than one count but fewer than ten. A read error is the likely source, as a far larger clone sits one nucleotide away. The chain combines TRBV11-1 with TRBJ2-5; D gene uncertain. CDR1 SGHAT and CDR2 FQDESV come from the germline V gene (reference sequence). The CDR3 runs 12 residues. The ends were cut back, 8 bases at V and 1 base at J, with 8 bases in the middle. The CDR3 DNA sequence: TGTGCCAGCTCAGCCTCCCAAGAGACCCAGTACTTC. Its protein product is CASSASQETQYF.

V gene TRBV5-8 combines with J gene TRBJ2-1, with 7 bases identical to TRBD2. Germline-derived CDR1 and CDR2 are SGHTS and YDEGEE. This CDR3 contains 15 residues. Trimming at V came to 4 bases and at J to 0 bases, leaving 4 bases not matched to a gene. Written as DNA, the CDR3 is TGTGCCAGCAGCCGCGGGAGCCACTCCTACAATGAGCAGTTCTTC. It yields the protein CASSRGSHSYNEQFF. The whole variable domain, filled in from reference TRBV5-8 and TRBJ2-1, reads EAGVTQSPTHLIKTRGQQATLRCSPISGHTSVYWYQQALGLGLQFLLWYDEGEERNRGNFPPRFSGRQFPNYSSELNVNALELEDSALYLCASSRGSHSYNEQFFGPGTRLTVL.

The chain uses TRBV9 and TRBJ2-2; possible D gene TRBD1, 5 bases. Germline lookup yields CDR1 SGDLS and CDR2 YYNGEE. Trimming took off 6 bases at V and 5 bases at J, with 8 bases between the two ends. This CDR3 comprises 12 residues. CDR3 loop: CASTPGTGELFF. As DNA, the CDR3 is TGTGCCAGCACCCCAGGGACCGGGGAGCTGTTTTTT.

The V gene is TRBV21-1, the J gene TRBJ2-1; TRBD2, the table's D call, lacks a check against the DNA. TRBV21-1 is tagged as a pseudogene. There are 15 residues in the CDR3. The CDR3 DNA reads as TGTGCCAGCAGCCTCCAGCGGGATTCCTACAATGAGCAGTTCTTC. Translated: CASSLQRDSYNEQFF.

The V and J genes are TRBV10-3 and TRBJ2-2, with a tentative D call TRBD1 (6 bases). The ends were cut back, 6 bases at V and 6 bases at J, with 17 bases in the middle. The CDR3 covers 15 residues. Germline V CDR1 and CDR2: ENHRY, SYGVKD. CDR3 nucleotide sequence: TGTGCCATCAGGGAGGAAAACAGGGTTGCCGGGGAGCTGTTTTTT. Protein product: CAIREENRVAGELFF.

This chain joins TRBV7-9 and TRBJ1-2; 7 bases align to TRBD1. The V and J ends lost 0 bases and 0 bases, in that order; junction bases with no gene match: 10. This CDR3 has 18 residues. The germline CDR1 and CDR2 sequences are SEHNR and FQNEAQ (reference sequence). Here the CDR3 DNA reads TGTGCCAGCAGCTTAGCCTTCGTTCAGGGGGGGTCTAACTATGGCTACACCTTC. Residues: CASSLAFVQGGSNYGYTF.

The rearrangement links TRBV7-9 to TRBJ2-3; D is ambiguous. The germline V gene has CDR1 SEHNR and CDR2 FQNEAQ (reference sequence). V gave up 3 bases and J gave up 11 bases, with 12 bases separating them. The CDR3 has 12 residues. The CDR3 sequence: CASSLTGIGQYF. CDR3 coding DNA: TGTGCCAGCAGCTTGACTGGGATCGGGCAGTATTTT.

The V and J genes are TRBV28 and TRBJ2-6; D is unclear. The V gene's germline CDR1 is MDHEN and CDR2 SYDVKM. This CDR3 region has 14 residues. Trimming cost V 3 bases and J 3 bases, with 6 bases left between them. As DNA, the CDR3 is TGTGCCAGCAGTTTTGACTTTGGGGCCAACGTCCTGACTTTC. It is translated as CASSFDFGANVLTF.

This clone was counted ten times or more. The genes are TRBV30 and TRBJ2-1; D is undetermined. Germline CDR1 reads GTSNPN; CDR2 reads SVGIG (reference sequence). This CDR3 region has 12 residues. V was clipped by 2 bases and J by 4 bases, with 6 bases between them. In DNA, the CDR3 is TGTGCCTGGAGTAACGGTTACAATGAGCAGTTCTTC. Its translation: CAWSNGYNEQFF. Using reference TRBV30 and TRBJ2-1 for the parts outside the CDR3, the full variable domain is SQTIHQWPATLVQPVGSPLSLECTVEGTSNPNLYWYRQAAGRGLQLLFYSVGIGQISSEVPQNLSASRPQDRQFILSSKKLLLSDSGFYLCAWSNGYNEQFFGPGTRLTVL.

This clone has at least ten counts. The chain joins TRBV5-1 to TRBJ1-3; a possible D gene is TRBD1 (5 bases). Between the trimmed V and J ends, which lost 1 base and 0 bases, there was a span of 8 bases. Germline CDR1 reads SGHRS; CDR2 reads YFSETQ. The CDR3 spans 15 residues. The CDR3 sequence is CASSLQGNSGNTIYF. The CDR3 DNA follows: TGCGCCAGCAGCTTGCAGGGAAACTCTGGAAACACCATATATTTT.

This rearrangement joins TRBV7-2 to TRBJ2-5, with D tentatively TRBD1 (7 bases). The ends were cut back, 3 bases at V and 5 bases at J, with 22 bases in the middle. CDR3 size: 17 residues. Germline V CDR1 and CDR2: SGHTA, FQGNSA. CDR3 DNA: TGTGCCAGCAGCTTTCTACTATCATCAGGGGGGAGGGAGACCCAGTACTTC. The encoded protein is CASSFLLSSGGRETQYF. Together with reference TRBV7-2 and TRBJ2-5, the CDR3 gives the full variable domain: GAGVSQSPSNKVTEKGKDVELRCDPISGHTALYWYRQSLGQGLEFLIYFQGNSAPDKSGLPSDRFSAERTGGSVSTLTIQRTQQEDSAVYLCASSFLLSSGGRETQYFGPGTRLLVL.

The chain recombines TRBV6-6 with TRBJ2-7; 8 bases line up with TRBD2. CDR1 MNHNY and CDR2 SVGAGI come from the germline V gene (reference sequence). Germline trimming cut 4 bases from V and 0 bases from J; bases unmatched to any gene: 5. CDR3 length equals 15 residues. For the CDR3, the DNA is TGTGCCAGCAGTTTGACTAGCGCCCGCTCCTACGAGCAGTACTTC. Its translation is CASSLTSARSYEQYF.

This chain links TRBV5-1 with TRBJ1-2, with TRBD1 identical over 7 bases. Trimming at V came to 3 bases and at J to 3 bases, leaving 11 bases not matched to a gene. Per germline, CDR1 SGHRS and CDR2 YFSETQ. CDR3 size: 16 residues. CDR3 DNA sequence: TGCGCCAGCAGCTCTTATCCCGGGACAGAAGACTATGGCTACACCTTC. It is translated as CASSSYPGTEDYGYTF. Complete variable domain (other parts from reference TRBV5-1 and TRBJ1-2): KAGVTQTPRYLIKTRGQQVTLSCSPISGHRSVSWYQQTPGQGLQFLFEYFSETQRNKGNFPGRFSGRQFSNSRSEMNVSTLELGDSALYLCASSSYPGTEDYGYTFGSGTRLTVV.

This clone was counted only a few times. The chain couples TRBV7-2 to TRBJ2-1, with D perhaps assigned TRBD1 or TRBD2 (6 bases each). The CDR3 has 16 residues. The V end was cut by 2 bases, the J end by 1 base, with 12 bases between. CDR1 is SGHTA and CDR2 is FQGNSA in the germline V gene. The CDR3 reads CASSLSGARSYNEQFF. CDR3 nucleotide sequence: TGTGCCAGCAGCTTATCGGGGGCAAGGTCCTACAATGAGCAGTTCTTC. The full variable domain, in which reference TRBV7-2 and TRBJ2-1 provide the parts outside the CDR3, is GAGVSQSPSNKVTEKGKDVELRCDPISGHTALYWYRQSLGQGLEFLIYFQGNSAPDKSGLPSDRFSAERTGGSVSTLTIQRTQQEDSAVYLCASSLSGARSYNEQFFGPGTRLTVL.

The chain recombines TRBV6-5 with TRBJ2-5; D is unclear. This CDR3 region has 15 residues. CDR1 is MNHEY and CDR2 is SVGAGI in the germline V gene. V was trimmed by 6 bases and J by 1 base, leaving 15 bases between them. The CDR3 loop reads CASRSTLGGQETQYF. The CDR3 nucleotides are TGTGCCAGCAGAAGTACCTTGGGCGGCCAAGAGACCCAGTACTTC.